These 3 T cell receptor beta chains originate from one sample sequenced in a study of cytomegalovirus exposure and HLA in healthy donors. Sequenced by immunoSEQ multiplex PCR; TCRdb stores in-frame clones only, minus some. Here the sample spans roughly 60,000 clones, approximately 96% being singletons. Sequenced input: PBMCs. The source is a man aged 18 to 30 in good health and CMV-seronegative.

The chain employs TRBV6-1 and TRBJ1-1; no firm D call. Germline CDR1 MNHNS, CDR2 SASEGT. This CDR3 has 13 amino acids. The V gene lost 8 bases and the J gene lost 1 base, with 11 bases spanning the gap. This CDR3 reads CASFSKSNTEAFF. The CDR3 DNA is TGTGCCAGCTTTTCCAAATCGAACACTGAAGCTTTCTTT.

This sequence joins TRBV5-4 and TRBJ1-1; D call uncertain. From germline, CDR1 is SGHNT and CDR2 YYREEE (reference sequence). This CDR3 region has 15 residues. The V and J ends lost 3 bases and 3 bases respectively, with 15 bases between them. The CDR3 is CASSSGWVGDTEAFF. CDR3 sequence (DNA): TGTGCCAGCAGCTCTGGCTGGGTCGGGGACACTGAAGCTTTCTTT.

The chain combines TRBV2 with TRBJ2-1; 13 bases map to TRBD2. There are 15 residues in the CDR3. V trimming: 4 bases; J trimming: 14 bases; junction bases outside the gene matches: 11. CDR1 and CDR2 from the germline V gene are SNHLY and FYNNEI. CDR3 DNA: TGTGCCAGCAGTGCGACGGGACTAGCGGGGTTTAGGGAGTTCTTC. Its protein product is CASSATGLAGFREFF.